This T cell receptor beta chain was sequenced during a study of blood T cells in healthy people across ages. Researchers collected roughly 10 milliliters of peripheral blood from every single donor. Extraction of total RNA produced a minimum of 5 micrograms from each sample. Alongside a J-beta primer mix, a sample-barcoded 5' primer served in a second PCR lasting 7 to 11 cycles. TCRdb ran MiXCR on the 5' RACE reads and lists one entry per CDR3 protein. The data hold about 640,000 distinct CDR3 sequences, with roughly 50% observed a single time. This TCR came from a man aged 60 to 75 in good health. Sequencing was performed on blood.

The CDR3 is CASSFDRRDEQFF. Here the CDR3 DNA reads TGTGCCAGCAGCTTTGACAGGCGGGATGAGCAGTTCTTC. The gene calls are TRBV7-9 and TRBJ2-1, with TRBD1 as a possible D gene (6 bases). V dropped 3 bases and J dropped 8 bases, with 11 bases sitting between them. This CDR3 has 13 amino acids. Germline CDR1 is SEHNR and CDR2 is FQNEAQ (reference sequence).